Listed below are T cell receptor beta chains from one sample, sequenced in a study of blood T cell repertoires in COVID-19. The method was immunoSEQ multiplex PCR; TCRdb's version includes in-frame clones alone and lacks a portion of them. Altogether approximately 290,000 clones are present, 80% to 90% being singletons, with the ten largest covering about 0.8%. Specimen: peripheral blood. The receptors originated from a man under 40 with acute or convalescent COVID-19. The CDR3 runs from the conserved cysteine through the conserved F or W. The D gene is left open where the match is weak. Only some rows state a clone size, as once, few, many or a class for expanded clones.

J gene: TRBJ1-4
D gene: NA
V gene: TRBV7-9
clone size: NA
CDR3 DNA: TGTGCCAGCAGCCCAAGAACCCCGATGAACTTTAATGAAAAACTGTTTTTT
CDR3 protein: CASSPRTPMNFNEKLFF

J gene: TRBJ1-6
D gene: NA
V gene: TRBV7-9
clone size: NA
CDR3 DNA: TGTGCCAGCAGCTCTATTGCCTATAATTCACCCCTCCACTTT
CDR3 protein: CASSSIAYNSPLHF

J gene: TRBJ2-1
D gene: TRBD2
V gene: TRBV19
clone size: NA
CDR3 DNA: TGTGCCAGTAGTACGTTCATACGGGGCGGGAGAACCAATGAGCAGTTCTTC
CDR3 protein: CASSTFIRGGRTNEQFF

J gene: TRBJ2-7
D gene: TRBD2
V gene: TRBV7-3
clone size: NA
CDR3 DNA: TGTGCCAGCAGCCTCGCCCCAGGTAGCGGGATTTCGGGTGAGCAGTACTTC
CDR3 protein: CASSLAPGSGISGEQYF

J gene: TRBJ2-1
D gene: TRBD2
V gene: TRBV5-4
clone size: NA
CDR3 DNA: TGTGCCAGCAGCCCGAGCGGGGGGGCTTACAATGAGCAGTTCTTC
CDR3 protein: CASSPSGGAYNEQFF

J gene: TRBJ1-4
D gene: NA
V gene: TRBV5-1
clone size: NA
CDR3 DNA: TGCGCCAGCAGCTTGGAGGGCAGGGGAGCTAATGAAAAACTGTTTTTT
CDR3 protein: CASSLEGRGANEKLFF

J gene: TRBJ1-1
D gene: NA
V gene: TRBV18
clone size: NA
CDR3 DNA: TGTGCCAGCTCACCTGACAGACACACTGAAGCTTTCTTT
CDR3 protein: CASSPDRHTEAFF

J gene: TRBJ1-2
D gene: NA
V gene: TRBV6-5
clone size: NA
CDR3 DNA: TGTGCCAGCAGTTACGAGACAGGCCGGTTCTATGGCTACACCTTC
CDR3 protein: CASSYETGRFYGYTF

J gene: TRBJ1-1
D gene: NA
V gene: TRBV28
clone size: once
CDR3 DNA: TGTGCCAGCAGTTCCCAGGGCCGCGGAGCTTTCTTT
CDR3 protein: CASSSQGRGAFF

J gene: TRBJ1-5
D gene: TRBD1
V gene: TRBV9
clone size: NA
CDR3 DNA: TGTGCCAGCAGCGACTCGGGACAGGCTCTCCCCAGGGATCAGCCCCAGCATTTT
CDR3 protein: CASSDSGQALPRDQPQHF

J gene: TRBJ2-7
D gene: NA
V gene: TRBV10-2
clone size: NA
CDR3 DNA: TGCGCCAGCAGCGCAGGGAGAACTGGGGGCCTCGAGCAGTACTTC
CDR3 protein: CASSAGRTGGLEQYF

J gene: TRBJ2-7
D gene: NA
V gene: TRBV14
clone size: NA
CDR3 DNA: TGTGCCAGCAGCCAAGTCAGATTGAATCCAGCCTACGAGCAGTACTTC
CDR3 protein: CASSQVRLNPAYEQYF

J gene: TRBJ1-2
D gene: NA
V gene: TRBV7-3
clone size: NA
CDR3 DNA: TGTGCCAGCAGCTTAATCGCGGGGGAGGGCTATGGCTACACCTTC
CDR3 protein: CASSLIAGEGYGYTF

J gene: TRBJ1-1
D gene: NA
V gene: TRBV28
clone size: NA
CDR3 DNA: TGTGCCACCGTGCAACAGGTGTTCGGTGAAGCTTTCTTT
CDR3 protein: CATVQQVFGEAFF

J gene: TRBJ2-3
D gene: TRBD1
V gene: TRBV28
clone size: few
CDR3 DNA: TGTGCCAGTACTACAGGGGAGTGGGGCACAGATACGCAGTATTTT
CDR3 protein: CASTTGEWGTDTQYF

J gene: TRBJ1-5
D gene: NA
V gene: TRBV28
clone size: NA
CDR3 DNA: TGTGCCAGCTTCCAGCCCCTGGGACAATCTGACCCCCAGCATTTT
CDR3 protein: CASFQPLGQSDPQHF

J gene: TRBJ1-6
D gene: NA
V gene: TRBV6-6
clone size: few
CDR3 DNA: TGTGCCAGCAGTTACAGTCGGCCGCAGGATTCACCCCTCCACTTT
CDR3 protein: CASSYSRPQDSPLHF

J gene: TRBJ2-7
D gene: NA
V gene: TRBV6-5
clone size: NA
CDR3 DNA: TGTGCCAGCAACCCCGGGGGGCAGTCTTCCTACGAGCAGTACTTC
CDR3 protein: CASNPGGQSSYEQYF

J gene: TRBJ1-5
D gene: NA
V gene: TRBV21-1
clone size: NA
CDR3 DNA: TGTGCCAGCAGCAAAGCGCAGGGACAGGGTAATCAGCCCCAGCATTTT
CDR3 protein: CASSKAQGQGNQPQHF

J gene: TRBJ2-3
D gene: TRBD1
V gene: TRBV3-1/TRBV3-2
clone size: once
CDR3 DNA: TGTGCCAGCAGCCCAGAGATCTCCAGAGGCCGCGCAGGGGGAGATACGCAGTATTTT
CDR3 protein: CASSPEISRGRAGGDTQYF

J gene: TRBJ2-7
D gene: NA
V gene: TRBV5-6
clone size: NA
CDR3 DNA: TGTGCCAGCAGCCTGGGCAGGGAAACCTACGAGCAGTACTTC
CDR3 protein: CASSLGRETYEQYF

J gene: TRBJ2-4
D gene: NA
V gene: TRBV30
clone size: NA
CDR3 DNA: TGTGCCTGGAGTTTAGCCCTAGCCAAAAACATTCAGTACTTC
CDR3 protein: CAWSLALAKNIQYF

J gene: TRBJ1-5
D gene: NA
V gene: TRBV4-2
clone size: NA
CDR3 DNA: TGTGCCAGCAGCGGGGGCGCAGGGCAGCCCCAGCATTTT
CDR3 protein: CASSGGAGQPQHF

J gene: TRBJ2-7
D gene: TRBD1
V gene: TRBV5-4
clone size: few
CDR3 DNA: TGTGCCAGCAGCCCCAGGAACAGGGGCCCTACCTACGAGCAGTACTTC
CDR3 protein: CASSPRNRGPTYEQYF

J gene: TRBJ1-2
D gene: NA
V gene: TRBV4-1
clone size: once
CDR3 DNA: TGCGCCAGCAGCCAAGATATGGAGAAATATGGCTACACCTTC
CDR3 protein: CASSQDMEKYGYTF

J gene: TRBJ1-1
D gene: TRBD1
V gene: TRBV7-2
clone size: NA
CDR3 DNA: TGTGCCAGCAGCTTAATACAGGGGGGTAGCTTCTTT
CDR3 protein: CASSLIQGGSFF

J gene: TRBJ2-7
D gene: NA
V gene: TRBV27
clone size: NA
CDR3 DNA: TGTGCCAGCAGTTTATCAGGCTTGACAGGATCCTACGAGCAGTACTTC
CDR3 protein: CASSLSGLTGSYEQYF

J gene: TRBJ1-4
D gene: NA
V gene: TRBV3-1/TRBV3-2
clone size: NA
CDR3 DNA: TGTGCCAGCAGCCAATCGGCGTCCAATGCAGGAAAACTGTTTTTT
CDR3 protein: CASSQSASNAGKLFF

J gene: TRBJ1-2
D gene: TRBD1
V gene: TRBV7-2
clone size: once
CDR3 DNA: TGTGCCAGCAGACGGGGACAGGGCTATGGCTACACCTTC
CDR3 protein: CASRRGQGYGYTF

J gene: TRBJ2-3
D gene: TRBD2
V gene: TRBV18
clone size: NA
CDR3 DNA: TGTGCCAGCTCACCAAGCGGGGCCCCAGATACGCAGTATTTT
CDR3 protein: CASSPSGAPDTQYF

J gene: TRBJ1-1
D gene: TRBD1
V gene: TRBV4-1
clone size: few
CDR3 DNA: TGCGCCAGCAGCCAACCCACAGGGGGATATTCACCGAACACTGAAGCTTTCTTT
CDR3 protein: CASSQPTGGYSPNTEAFF

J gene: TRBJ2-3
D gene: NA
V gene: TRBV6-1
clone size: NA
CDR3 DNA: TGTGCCAGCAGTGATCAGGATTCCCCAAACACAGATACGCAGTATTTT
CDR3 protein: CASSDQDSPNTDTQYF

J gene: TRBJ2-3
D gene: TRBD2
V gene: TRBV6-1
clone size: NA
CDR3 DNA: TGTGCCAGCAGTGAAAATGTGGCGGGAGGGAATGGAGATACGCAGTATTTT
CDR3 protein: CASSENVAGGNGDTQYF

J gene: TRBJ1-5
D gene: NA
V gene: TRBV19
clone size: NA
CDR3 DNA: TGTGCCAGTACCACGGGACAAAGAAGCAATCAGCCCCAGCATTTT
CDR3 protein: CASTTGQRSNQPQHF

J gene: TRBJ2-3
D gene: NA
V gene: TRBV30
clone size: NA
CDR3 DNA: TGTGCCTGGAGTGTGGGGGCCTTTAGCACAGATACGCAGTATTTT
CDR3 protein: CAWSVGAFSTDTQYF

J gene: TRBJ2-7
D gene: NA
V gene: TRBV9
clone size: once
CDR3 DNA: TGTGCCAGCAGCTCCCTGGCGGCTGCCGTCAACTACGAGCAGTACTTC
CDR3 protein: CASSSLAAAVNYEQYF

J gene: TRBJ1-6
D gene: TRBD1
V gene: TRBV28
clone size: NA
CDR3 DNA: TGTGCCAGCAGTTCGCGACAGGGGGTTTCACCCCTCCACTTT
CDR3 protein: CASSSRQGVSPLHF

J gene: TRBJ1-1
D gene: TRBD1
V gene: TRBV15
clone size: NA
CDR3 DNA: TGTGCCACCGGGAGGGACAGGGGGTCCGTTGAAGCTTTCTTT
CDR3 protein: CATGRDRGSVEAFF

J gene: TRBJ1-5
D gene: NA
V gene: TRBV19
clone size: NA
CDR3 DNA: TGTGCCAGTCTCACCCGCCCCCCACAGAGTTATAGCAATCAGCCCCAGCATTTT
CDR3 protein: CASLTRPPQSYSNQPQHF

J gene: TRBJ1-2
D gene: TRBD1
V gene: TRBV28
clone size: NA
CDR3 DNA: TGTGCCAGCCGCAGGGGGAACTATGGCTACACCTTC
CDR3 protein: CASRRGNYGYTF

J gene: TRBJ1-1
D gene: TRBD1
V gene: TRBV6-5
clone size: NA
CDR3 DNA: TGTGCCAGCAGTAACAGGGGGTACACTGAAGCTTTCTTT
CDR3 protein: CASSNRGYTEAFF

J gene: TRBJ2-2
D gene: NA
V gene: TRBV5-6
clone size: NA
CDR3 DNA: TGTGCCAGCAGCTTGGTATCCGGGGTCAGCACCGGGGAGCTGTTTTTT
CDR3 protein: CASSLVSGVSTGELFF

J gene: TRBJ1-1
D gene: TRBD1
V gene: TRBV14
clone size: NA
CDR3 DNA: TGTGCCAGCAGTTCGAGACAGGGGGTTGCTGAAGCTTTCTTT
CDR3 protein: CASSSRQGVAEAFF

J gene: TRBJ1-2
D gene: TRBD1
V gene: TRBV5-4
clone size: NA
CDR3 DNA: TGTGCCAGCAGCGGTACTCGACAGGGATATTATGGCTACACCTTC
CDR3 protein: CASSGTRQGYYGYTF

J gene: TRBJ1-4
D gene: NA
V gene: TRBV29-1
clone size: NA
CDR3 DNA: TGCAGCGCCCTCACCCGGACAGATTATAATCTGGAACTGTTTTTT
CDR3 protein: CSALTRTDYNLELFF

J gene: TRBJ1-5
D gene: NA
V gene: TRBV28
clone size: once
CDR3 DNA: TGTGCCAGCAGTTTATATGACAGCCGTAACGAGCCCCAGCATTTT
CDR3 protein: CASSLYDSRNEPQHF

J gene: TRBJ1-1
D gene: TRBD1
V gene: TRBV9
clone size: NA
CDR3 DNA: TGTGCCAGCAGCGCGACCGGGACAGGCCATGAAGCTTTCTTT
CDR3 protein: CASSATGTGHEAFF

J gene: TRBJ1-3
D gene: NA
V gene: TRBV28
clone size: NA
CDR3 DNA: TGTGCCAGCAGTTTAAGGCAGGCGGCGGGAGGAAACACCATATATTTT
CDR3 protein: CASSLRQAAGGNTIYF

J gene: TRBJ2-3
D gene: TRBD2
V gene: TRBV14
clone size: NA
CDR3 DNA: TGTGCCAGCAGCCCCCTCCTCAGCGGGAGTAAAGATACGCAGTATTTT
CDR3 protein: CASSPLLSGSKDTQYF

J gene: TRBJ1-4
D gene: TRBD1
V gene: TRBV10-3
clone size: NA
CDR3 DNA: TGTGCCATCAGTGAGTCGGGGACAGGGCCTAATGAAAAACTGTTTTTT
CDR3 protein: CAISESGTGPNEKLFF

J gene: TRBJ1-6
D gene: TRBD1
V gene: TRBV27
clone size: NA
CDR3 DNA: TGTGCCAGCAGAGGGGGCCTCTATAATTCACCCCTCCACTTT
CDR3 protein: CASRGGLYNSPLHF

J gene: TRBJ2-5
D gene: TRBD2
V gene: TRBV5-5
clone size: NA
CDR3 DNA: TGTGCCAGCAGCTTGGCGGGACTAGCGGGAGGGCCGGAGACCCAGTACTTC
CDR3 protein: CASSLAGLAGGPETQYF

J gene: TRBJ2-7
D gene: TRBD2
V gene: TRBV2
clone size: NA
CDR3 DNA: TGTGCCAGCAGTGAACCAGCGGGATTCTACGAGCAGTACTTC
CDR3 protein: CASSEPAGFYEQYF

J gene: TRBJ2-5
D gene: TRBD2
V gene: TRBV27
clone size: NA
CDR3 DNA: TGTGCCAGCAGTTTATCGCCAGCGGGAAAAGAGACCCAGTACTTC
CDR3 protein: CASSLSPAGKETQYF

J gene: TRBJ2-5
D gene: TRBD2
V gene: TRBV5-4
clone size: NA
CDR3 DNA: TGTGCCAGCAGCTCGAGGACTAGCGGGGGGGCATGGGAGACCCAGTACTTC
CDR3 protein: CASSSRTSGGAWETQYF